This entry lists 12 T cell receptor beta chains sequenced from one sample in a study of cytomegalovirus exposure and HLA in healthy donors. The PCR ran on 60 Vbeta and 13 Jbeta primers. The data were produced by immunoSEQ multiplex PCR, yet TCRdb's version contains in-frame clones alone and is incomplete. The repertoire includes tens of thousands of clones, 74% of them detected once, and more than 6% sits in the top ten. Sequenced input: PBMCs. The source is a man younger than 40 in good health and CMV-seronegative.

The V and J genes are TRBV25-1 and TRBJ2-1; D perhaps matches TRBD2 (5 bases). V was shortened by 4 bases and J by 6 bases, with 13 bases between the two germline ends. The CDR3 spans 14 residues. Germline CDR1 is MGHDK and CDR2 is SYGVNS. The CDR3, as DNA: TGTGCCAGCAGTGCGGAGGTCAGGAGCAATGAGCAGTTCTTC. The encoded protein is CASSAEVRSNEQFF.

This clone was observed once. The chain has TRBV27 and TRBJ2-1, with 13 bases fitting TRBD2. V gave up 6 bases and J gave up 9 bases; unmatched junction bases: 2. Looked up from germline, CDR1 is MNHEY and CDR2 is SMNVEV (reference sequence). The length of the CDR3 is 13 residues. The CDR3 bases are TGTGCCAGCAGAAGACTAGCGGGGGGTGAGCAGTTCTTC. Translated: CASRRLAGGEQFF.

The chain carries TRBV27 and TRBJ2-1; D possibly corresponds to TRBD1 (6 bases). The CDR3 covers 14 residues. The V end was cut by 6 bases, the J end by 7 bases, with 16 bases between. The germline V gene has CDR1 MNHEY and CDR2 SMNVEV (reference sequence). In DNA form, the CDR3 reads TGTGCCAGCAGCAAAGACAGGTTCGGGAATGAGCAGTTCTTC. This encodes CASSKDRFGNEQFF.

The J gene is TRBJ2-3, the V gene TRBV4-2; perhaps TRBD2 as D (6 bases). Trimming took 0 bases from V and 2 from J, leaving 18 bases between them. The CDR3 contains 18 residues. Germline lookup yields CDR1 LGHNA and CDR2 YNFKEQ. CDR3: CASSQDRLAQSLTDTQYF. CDR3 nucleotides: TGTGCCAGCAGCCAAGATCGCCTAGCGCAGTCCCTCACAGATACGCAGTATTTT.

The table lists this clone with a count of one. This chain connects TRBV6-5 to TRBJ1-5; 8 positions agree with TRBD1. The CDR3 extends over 15 amino acids. Trimming cost V 6 bases and J 1 base; bases outside gene matches: 5. The germline CDR1 and CDR2 sequences are MNHEY and SVGAGI. CDR3 loop: CASRRQGMSNQPQHF. DNA for the CDR3: TGTGCCAGCAGGCGACAGGGGATGAGCAATCAGCCCCAGCATTTT.

This clone was detected only a few times. V and J are TRBV10-3 and TRBJ1-2; D might be TRBD1 (5 bases). Trimming took 0 bases from V and 7 from J, leaving 18 bases between them. CDR1 and CDR2 from the germline V gene are ENHRY and SYGVKD. The CDR3 loop spans 16 amino acids. CDR3 protein: CAISESPGPQEGGYTF. The DNA of the CDR3 is TGTGCCATCAGTGAGTCCCCAGGCCCACAGGAGGGTGGCTACACCTTC.

V is TRBV6-1 and J is TRBJ1-5; D gene uncertain. This CDR3 contains 18 residues. Germline V lookup: CDR1 MNHNS, CDR2 SASEGT. Deletions cut 3 bases from V and 0 bases from J, with 18 bases between. CDR3 DNA sequence: TGTGCCAGCAGTGAGTCGGGCAGTGGGAGGTATAGCAATCAGCCCCAGCATTTT. Its protein is CASSESGSGRYSNQPQHF.

The chain carries TRBV2 and TRBJ1-6, with 10 bases that match TRBD1. This CDR3 is built from 14 residues. The junction had 8 bases not matched to a gene; V was cut back by 6 bases and J by 12 bases. Germline values: CDR1 SNHLY, CDR2 FYNNEI. CDR3 sequence reads: CASSDRQGARPLHF. The CDR3 nucleotides are TGTGCCAGCAGCGACCGACAGGGGGCGAGACCCCTCCACTTT.

The CDR3 is CASSQLIGQPQHF. The DNA of the CDR3 is TGTGCCAGCAGCCAACTCATCGGGCAGCCCCAGCATTTT. The chain recombines TRBV4-2 with TRBJ1-5, with D unclear. Germline V lookup: CDR1 LGHNA, CDR2 YNFKEQ. The V and J ends lost 2 bases and 7 bases respectively, with 9 bases between them. The CDR3 runs 13 residues.

This rearrangement joins TRBV30 to TRBJ2-7, with D possibly TRBD2 on 6 matching bases. The V end lost 0 bases, the J end lost 5 bases, and 17 bases lay between the germline ends. The CDR3 has 15 residues. The V gene's germline CDR1 is GTSNPN and CDR2 SVGIG (reference sequence). The CDR3 loop reads CAWSVFSPGRNEQYF. DNA of the CDR3: TGTGCCTGGAGTGTATTTTCTCCGGGGAGGAACGAGCAGTACTTC. Variable domain in full (rest from reference TRBV30 and TRBJ2-7): SQTIHQWPATLVQPVGSPLSLECTVEGTSNPNLYWYRQAAGRGLQLLFYSVGIGQISSEVPQNLSASRPQDRQFILSSKKLLLSDSGFYLCAWSVFSPGRNEQYFGPGTRLTVT.

The V call is TRBV30, the J call TRBJ2-7; a weak D match, TRBD2 (6 bases). V dropped 3 bases and J dropped 0 bases, with 15 bases sitting between them. The CDR3 contains 15 residues. The germline gives CDR1 GTSNPN, CDR2 SVGIG (reference sequence). CDR3 sequence reads: CAWSGRDSSSYEQYF. In DNA, the CDR3 is TGTGCCTGGAGCGGTCGGGACTCGAGCTCCTACGAGCAGTACTTC. The variable domain in full, completed from reference TRBV30 and TRBJ2-7, reads SQTIHQWPATLVQPVGSPLSLECTVEGTSNPNLYWYRQAAGRGLQLLFYSVGIGQISSEVPQNLSASRPQDRQFILSSKKLLLSDSGFYLCAWSGRDSSSYEQYFGPGTRLTVT.

The chain couples TRBV6-1 to TRBJ2-1; D remains ambiguous. Germline V CDR1 and CDR2: MNHNS, SASEGT. The CDR3 runs to 15 residues. The V end lost 6 bases, the J end lost 3 bases, and 15 bases lay between the germline ends. DNA for the CDR3: TGTGCCAGCAGACGCTCTCAGAATCTCTACAATGAGCAGTTCTTC. Protein: CASRRSQNLYNEQFF.